The present T cell receptor beta chain was sequenced within a study of blood T cells in healthy people across ages (dated by TCRdb to the mid-2010s). About the study as a whole: In model experiments, template switching captured about one uniquely barcoded TCR beta cDNA molecule for every two T cells. The study measured age-related changes in TCR beta repertoire diversity using deep sequencing normalized with unique cDNA molecular identifiers. Four age groups were formed from the donors: young (average 16 years), middle-aged (approximately 39), aged (about 62) and long-lived (about 80). Two additional independent replicas of 1 million unique cDNA reads from the same blood draw were analyzed for two donors (one aged 18 to 30 and one aged 80 or older).

Regarding this clonotype: No cognate antigen has been identified for it. Base qualities are missing; no much larger clone stands one base away.

The full study reports these points: Because the CMV infection status of the donors was unknown, age-related changes in expanded clonotypes may potentially have been confounded. There was a strong correlation between observed TCR beta diversity and the percentage of naive T cells measured by flow cytometry. Total diversity estimates from one million sequenced T cells were considered lower bounds and underestimates. Compared with the aged group, more naive CD4+ T cells, fewer expanded clones and increased TCR diversity were shown by the long-lived group, suggesting age selection. As age increased, observed TCR beta diversity per million T cells dropped in a roughly linear way, and a significant reduction was already evident by age roughly 40. Bulk unsorted PBMC profiling prevented conclusive comparison of naive and antigen-experienced compartments.

Libraries were constructed by 5' RACE. The reads were generated on an Illumina HiSeq 2500. A second PCR of roughly 7 to 11 cycles was performed with a sample-barcoded 5' primer and a J-beta primer mix. Each TCR beta cDNA molecule received a unique molecular identifier from a template-switch 5' adaptor carrying 12 random nucleotides. Each sample yielded at least 2.5 million CDR3-containing paired-end reads. All of the RNA was converted into first-strand cDNA using the Mint cDNA synthesis kit, with a TRBC-specific oligonucleotide serving as the primer. Following uracil-DNA glycosylase treatment, all cDNA underwent a first 18-cycle PCR with the universal primers M1SS and BC2_uni_R. In the original analysis: Each sample was normalized by randomly selecting 1 million high-quality reads, each carrying a distinct molecular identifier. Instead of being binned into consensus sequences, reads with shared molecular identifiers were discarded. MiTCR, with a Q25 quality threshold and the strictest error-elimination algorithm, was used for CDR3 identification, clonotype clustering and error correction. A nonparametric unseen species model with Euler transformation was used to estimate a lower bound on total TCR beta diversity. TCRdb reanalyzed the raw reads on its own, using fastp at Q25 for trimming and MiXCR for clone calling, and kept in-frame beta chains. Rows merge per CDR3 protein into single entries with the most common DNA and genes. What appears here as the V and J calls and clone size reflects TCRdb's work, not the paper's. A total of about 540,000 distinct CDR3 sequences appear in this sample, about 25% of them only once. The ten largest clones add up to roughly 10% of the sample.

CDR1 and CDR2 were assigned from the germline V gene as SGHVS and FQNEAQ. Taken from cysteine to phenylalanine, the CDR3 has 14 residues. Of all the DNA, just the CDR3 is kept, 42 bases in frame from base 1. The germline ends are 7 bases apart after V is trimmed by 0 bases and J by 5 bases. Systemically healthy Caucasian individuals from Russia, about 38 in total and aged about 6 to 95 years, were included as donors. Ten milliliters of peripheral blood were drawn from each donor into EDTA-treated Vacutainer tubes. Ficoll-Paque density-gradient centrifugation was used to isolate PBMCs, with at least 6 million obtained per sample. Trizol reagent was used to extract total RNA from the PBMCs, yielding at least 6 micrograms per sample. Naive CD45RAhigh/CD27high T cell percentages were measured by flow cytometry on a PBMC aliquot from every donor. This sample also appeared in a second study, on T cells of mothers and their children. The second paper states: Nine systemically healthy Caucasian individuals served as donors, namely three mothers together with their six children. cDNA synthesis consumed the entire amount of extracted RNA, loaded at approximately 1.6 ug RNA in each 15 ul reaction. In the second PCR, the M1S primer added sample barcodes and 2-4 random nucleotides. Over 8 million TCR beta CDR3 reads came from each mother, compared with around 3 million reads from each child. Thymic selection similarly shapes TCR recombination output in related and unrelated pairs, with minor effect from inherited differences. Normalized repertoire overlap in related mother-child pairs was always slightly higher than in unrelated mother-child pairs, but the difference was never significant. No persistent microchimeric T cell clones were found, with a detection sensitivity of approximately 110 clones per million clonotypes. In the study, deep NGS was used to compare the TCR beta repertoires of mothers and children, and features distinguishing related mother-child pairs from unrelated individuals were sought. On average, the children were approximately 11 +/- 4 years old, while the mothers were about 40 +/- 4 years old. Libraries were sequenced on Illumina HiSeq 2000 with 100+100 nt paired-end reads after adapter ligation with NEBNext reagents. To avoid cross-contamination, the mother libraries and the child libraries were prepared a month apart and sequenced in separate runs. For each donor, somewhere between roughly 450,000 and 2,100,000 distinct TCR beta clonotypes were identified. Naive TCR beta clonotypes were estimated from low-frequency clonotypes matched to each donor's FACS-determined naive share, without sorting.

The receptor chain draws on TRBV7-8 and TRBJ2-2, with the D gene not clear enough to name. Material: blood. This clonotype was sampled from a boy between 5 and 17 years old in good health. The nucleotides are TGTGCCAGCAGCTTAGCGCTCGGGACCGGGGAGCTGTTTTTT. This encodes CASSLALGTGELFF.